This T cell receptor (beta chain) was retrieved from a study of OX40 agonist ivuxolimab in advanced cancers. Looked up from germline, CDR1 is MNHNY and CDR2 is SVGAGI (reference sequence). This CDR3 is built from 13 residues. Trimming cost V 8 bases and J 0 bases; bases outside gene matches: 1. Using immunoSEQ multiplex PCR, the repertoire was profiled, and TCRdb retains in-frame clones only, with some absent. The sample has 70,000 to 95,000 clones; about 90% are singletons. This specimen was CD4+ or CD8+ T cells sorted from blood, taken in a trial of the OX40 agonist ivuxolimab. This TCR was recovered from an adult with an advanced solid tumor such as melanoma, head and neck, liver or kidney cancer. This chain links TRBV6-6 with TRBJ2-7, with 10 nucleotides matching TRBD2. The CDR3 protein is CASLAGASYEQYF. The CDR3 bases are TGTGCCAGCCTAGCGGGAGCCTCCTACGAGCAGTACTTC.